Listed below are T cell receptor beta chains from one sample, sequenced in a study of blood T cell repertoires in COVID-19. The data were produced by immunoSEQ multiplex PCR, yet TCRdb's version contains in-frame clones alone and is incomplete. The sample comprises approximately 210,000 clones, approximately 91% of which are singletons, and roughly 0.69% rests with the top ten. The sequencing sample was made of peripheral blood. These receptor sequences come from a man aged 40-49 years with acute or convalescent COVID-19. Each CDR3 is given with its conserved first and last residue. Each record gives: J gene, V gene, clone size, D gene, CDR3 DNA, CDR3 protein. A D gene is named only where the DNA matches it firmly. Clone size is shown for a subset of rows, as once, few, many or a class of expanded clone.

TRBJ2-7	TRBV11-3	NA	NA	TGTGCCAGCAGCTTAGGGGGGGACGGGCCCTACGAGCAGTACTTC	CASSLGGDGPYEQYF
TRBJ2-1	TRBV28	NA	TRBD2	TGTGCCAGCAGTTTGGGGACTAGCACAATTTCGGATGAGCAGTTCTTC	CASSLGTSTISDEQFF
TRBJ2-7	TRBV18	NA	TRBD2	TGTGCCAGCTCACCAGGGGGACTACCTTACGAGCAGTACTTC	CASSPGGLPYEQYF
TRBJ1-2	TRBV13	NA	NA	TGTGCCAGCAGCCCCGGACTGAACCTTGGCTACACCTTC	CASSPGLNLGYTF
TRBJ2-7	TRBV6-4	NA	TRBD2	TGTGCCAGCAGGGAACCGGGACTAGCGGGAGACGAGCAGTACTTC	CASREPGLAGDEQYF
TRBJ2-3	TRBV13	NA	TRBD2	TGTGCCAGCAGCTCATCTCTAGGGATAGCGGGGGCCGTCACAGATACGCAGTATTTT	CASSSSLGIAGAVTDTQYF
TRBJ2-1	TRBV5-1	NA	TRBD1	TGCGCCAGCAGCCGCGACAGGGTTTTCTACAATGAGCAGTTCTTC	CASSRDRVFYNEQFF
TRBJ2-1	TRBV29-1	NA	TRBD1	TGCAGCGTACAGGGGAACCACAATGAGCAGTTCTTC	CSVQGNHNEQFF
TRBJ1-1	TRBV9	NA	NA	TGTGCCAGCAGCGTAGAACTGGGACTATACACTGAAGCTTTCTTT	CASSVELGLYTEAFF
TRBJ2-1	TRBV7-3	NA	TRBD1	TGTGCCAGCAGCTTAACTGGGACAGGGTTCTCCTACAATGAGCAGTTCTTC	CASSLTGTGFSYNEQFF
TRBJ2-1	TRBV7-2	NA	NA	TGTGCCAGCAGCTTGTCCGGGACTCCTTACAATGAGCAGTTCTTC	CASSLSGTPYNEQFF
TRBJ1-2	TRBV2	NA	NA	TGTGCCAGCCTCGAGGGTCGCTACACCTTC	CASLEGRYTF
TRBJ2-7	TRBV6-5	NA	NA	TGTGCCAGCAGTTACTCAGATACAGGGAGTTCCTACGAGCAGTACTTC	CASSYSDTGSSYEQYF
TRBJ2-2	TRBV28	once	TRBD1	TGTGCCAGCAGTTCACAAAAGGGGGACAGGGTGTACACCGGGGAGCTGTTTTTT	CASSSQKGDRVYTGELFF
TRBJ2-5	TRBV27	NA	TRBD2	TGTGCCAGCAGTCCGGGACTAGGGGAAGAGACCCAGTACTTC	CASSPGLGEETQYF
TRBJ2-1	TRBV19	NA	NA	TGTGCCAGTAGTACGGGAGTGGCGGGGGCCGAGCAGTTCTTC	CASSTGVAGAEQFF
TRBJ2-2	TRBV29-1	few	TRBD1	TGCAGTGCGGCGCCTCAACAGGGGGCGGGCACCGGGGAGCTGTTTTTT	CSAAPQQGAGTGELFF
TRBJ2-3	TRBV28	NA	TRBD1	TGTGCCAGCAGTTCCGGACAGGGGGCGGATACGCAGTATTTT	CASSSGQGADTQYF